This T cell receptor beta chain comes out of a study of blood T cell repertoires in COVID-19. On the study more broadly: Both acute and convalescent COVID-19 samples were obtained from the United States, Italy and Spain.

Authors' analysis steps: It was from reference gene primer amplification that nucleated cell counts were estimated. The table came from immunoSEQ multiplex PCR; TCRdb's copy has only in-frame clones and leaves some out. V, J and clone size reflect that table, while D and trimming were determined from the DNA. The data contain around 100,000 clones, around nine tenths of them singletons. The CDR3 contains 14 residues. Trimming stripped 6 bases from V and 3 bases from J, with 15 bases between. The germline CDR1 and CDR2 sequences are MNHEY and SVGAGI. The clonotype originates from a man aged 40-55 years with acute or convalescent COVID-19. Sequencing used peripheral blood. This sequence joins TRBV6-5 and TRBJ2-7; D is perhaps TRBD1 (5 bases). The CDR3 sequence: CASRAGHTFYEQYF. As DNA, the CDR3 is TGTGCCAGCAGGGCCGGACACACGTTCTACGAGCAGTACTTC.